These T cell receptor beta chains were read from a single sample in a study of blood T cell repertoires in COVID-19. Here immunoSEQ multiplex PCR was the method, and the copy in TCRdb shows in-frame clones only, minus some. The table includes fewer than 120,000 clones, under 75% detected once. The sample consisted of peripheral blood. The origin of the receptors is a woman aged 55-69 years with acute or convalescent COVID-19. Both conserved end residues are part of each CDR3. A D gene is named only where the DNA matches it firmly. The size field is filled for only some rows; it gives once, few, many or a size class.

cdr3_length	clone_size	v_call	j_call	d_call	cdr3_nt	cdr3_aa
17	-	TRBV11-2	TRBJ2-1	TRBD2	TGTGCCAGCAGCAGCCCCCTGGGTAGCGGGGTTAGGACTGAGCAGTTCTTC	CASSSPLGSGVRTEQFF
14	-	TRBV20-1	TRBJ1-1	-	TGCAGTGCTAGTCCGGGGGGGACCTACACTGAAGCTTTCTTT	CSASPGGTYTEAFF
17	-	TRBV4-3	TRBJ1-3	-	TGCGCCAGCAGCCAAGATATGAAGAGCAACTCTGGAAACACCATATATTTT	CASSQDMKSNSGNTIYF
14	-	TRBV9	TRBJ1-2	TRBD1	TGTGCCAGCAGCCCGGGGACAGGCAACTATGGCTACACCTTC	CASSPGTGNYGYTF
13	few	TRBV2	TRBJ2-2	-	TGTGCCAGCACCTACAGGGTCACCGGGGAGCTGTTTTTT	CASTYRVTGELFF
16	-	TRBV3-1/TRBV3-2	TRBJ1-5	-	TGTGCCAGCAGCCAAGATGGAGCAGGGGTGAGTCAGCCCCAGCATTTT	CASSQDGAGVSQPQHF
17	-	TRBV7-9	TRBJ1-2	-	TGTGCCAGCAGCTTAGTAGGGGGAACAGGGAACGGTGATGGCTACACCTTC	CASSLVGGTGNGDGYTF
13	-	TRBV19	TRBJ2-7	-	TGTGCCAGCTCCGCCGGGGTATCCTACGAGCAGTACTTC	CASSAGVSYEQYF
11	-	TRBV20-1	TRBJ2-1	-	TGCAGTGCTAGCCCCGACAATGAGCAGTTCTTC	CSASPDNEQFF
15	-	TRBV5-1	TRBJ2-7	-	TGCGCCAGCAGCCCACAGGGCTCGGGGCCATACGAGCAGTACTTC	CASSPQGSGPYEQYF
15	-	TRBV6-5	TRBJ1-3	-	TGTGCCAGCAGTAACAACCGCCTCTCTGGAAACACCATATATTTT	CASSNNRLSGNTIYF
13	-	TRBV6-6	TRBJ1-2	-	TGTGCCAGCTGTAAAGAGGCATATCAGGGCTACACCTTC	CASCKEAYQGYTF
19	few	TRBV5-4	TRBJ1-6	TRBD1	TGTGCCAGCAGCTTGGGGAAGTACAGGGGGCGATCCCTCAAAGCGTCCCTCCACTTT	CASSLGKYRGRSLKASLHF
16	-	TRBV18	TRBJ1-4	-	TGTGCCAGCTCAACCTCCGACAGTGCAACTAATGAAAAACTGTTTTTT	CASSTSDSATNEKLFF
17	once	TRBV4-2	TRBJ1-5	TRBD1	TGTGCCAGCAGCCAAGATGAATTGGGACAGGGCTATCAGCCCCAGCATTTT	CASSQDELGQGYQPQHF
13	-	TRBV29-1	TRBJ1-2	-	TGCAGCGTCTTGGACAGAGATAGACATGGCTACACCTTC	CSVLDRDRHGYTF
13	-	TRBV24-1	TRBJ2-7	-	TGTGCCACGCGTACAGGACACCGCTACGAGCAGTACTTC	CATRTGHRYEQYF
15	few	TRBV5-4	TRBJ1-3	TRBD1	TGTGCCAGCAGCTTGACAGGGGGAGCTGGAAACACCATATATTTT	CASSLTGGAGNTIYF
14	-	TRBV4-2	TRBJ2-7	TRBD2	TGTGCCAGCAGCCAAGAGAGGCGAGTAGCGGGGTTAAACTTC	CASSQERRVAGLNF
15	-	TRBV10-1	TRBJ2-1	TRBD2	TGCGCCAGCAGTGACAGTCTAGCGGGTCTCGATGAGCAGTTCTTC	CASSDSLAGLDEQFF
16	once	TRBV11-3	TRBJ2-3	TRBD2	TGTGCCAGCAGCTTCGGCGGGGGTATCAGCACAGATACGCAGTATTTT	CASSFGGGISTDTQYF